The sequence of this T cell receptor (beta chain) was determined in a study of control samples from healthy donors and cancer patients. Germline loops: CDR1 LGHDT, CDR2 YNNKEL (reference sequence). Trimming removed 1 base at V and 7 bases at J, with 13 bases between. The CDR3 has 15 residues. Sequenced by immunoSEQ multiplex PCR; TCRdb stores in-frame clones only, minus some. The sample lists about 50,000 clones, nearly 96% seen once, with under 2% in the top ten. The receptor's source is a woman aged 25-40 years in good health. The chain has TRBV3-1 (or the pseudogene TRBV3-2) and TRBJ2-2; D is unresolved. Sequencing used blood. CDR3 nucleotide sequence: TGTGCCAGCAGCCAAGGGGCAGGTGGCGGCGGGGAGCTGTTTTTT. This encodes CASSQGAGGGGELFF.